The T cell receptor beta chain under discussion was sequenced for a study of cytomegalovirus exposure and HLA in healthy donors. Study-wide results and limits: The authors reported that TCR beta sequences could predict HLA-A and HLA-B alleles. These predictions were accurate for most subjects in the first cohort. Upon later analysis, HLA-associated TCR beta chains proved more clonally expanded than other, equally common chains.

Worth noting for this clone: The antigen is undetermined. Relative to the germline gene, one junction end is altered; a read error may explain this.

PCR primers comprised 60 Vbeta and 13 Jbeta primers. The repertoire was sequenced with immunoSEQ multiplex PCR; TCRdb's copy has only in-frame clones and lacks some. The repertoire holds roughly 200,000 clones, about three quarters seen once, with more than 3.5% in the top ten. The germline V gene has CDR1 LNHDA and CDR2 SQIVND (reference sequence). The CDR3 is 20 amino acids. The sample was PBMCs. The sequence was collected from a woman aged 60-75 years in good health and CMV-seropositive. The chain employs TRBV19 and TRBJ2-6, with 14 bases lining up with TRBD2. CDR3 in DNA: TGTGCCAGTAGGCCCGGGACTAGCGGGAGAGGGGTCTCTGGGGCCAACGGCCTGACTTTC. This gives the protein CASRPGTSGRGVSGANGLTF.